The clone carrying this TCR beta chain was seen repeatedly, ten times or more. The antigen remains unidentified. The data belong to a study of early T cells in non-severe SARS-CoV-2 infection. Across the study: Sequenced bulk RNA came from whole blood that was unsorted, and chains were unpaired.

Per germline, CDR1 SQVTM and CDR2 ANQGSEA. CDR3 length equals 12 residues. V was pared by 6 bases and J by 4 bases, with 6 bases of the junction left unmatched. Individual cDNA molecules were tagged with unique molecular identifiers. TCRdb reprocessed the 5' RACE reads via MiXCR and lists one record per CDR3 protein. The sample comprises some 66,000 distinct CDR3 sequences, about 12% of which are singletons, and roughly 4% rests with the top ten. Study results and caveats: Matching results from VDJdb favored anti-spike CD8 responses, leaving private and CD4 specificities undetected.

The chain links TRBV29-1 to TRBJ2-7; 7 nucleotides line up with TRBD1. What was sequenced was whole blood. This TCR came from an adult who was a healthcare worker with PCR-confirmed SARS-CoV-2 infection or an uninfected control (not recorded which). Here the CDR3 reads CSVRDRGYEQYF. The CDR3 bases are TGCAGCGTCCGGGACAGAGGGTACGAGCAGTACTTC.